This entry is about one T cell receptor (beta chain). What it recognizes is unknown. The data are from a study of cytomegalovirus exposure and HLA in healthy donors. Findings of the study overall: With high specificity and sensitivity, the classifier reportedly diagnosed cytomegalovirus status. Subsequent analysis found a tendency for first-cohort TCR clusters to co-occur within the 100 to 150 validation repertoires. The study found most TCR sequences rare, yet found some public TCRs in many donors.

Sequenced by immunoSEQ multiplex PCR; TCRdb stores in-frame clones only, minus some. The table lists about 130,000 clones, 85% to 90% of them singletons. The sequence was obtained from a woman aged 30 to 39 in good health and CMV-seropositive. The sequenced material came from PBMCs.

This chain's CDR3 is CASSNPGTGHYEQYF. The CDR3, as DNA: TGTGCCAGTAGCAATCCCGGGACAGGGCACTACGAGCAGTACTTC. The V and J genes are TRBV19 and TRBJ2-7; 9 bases fit TRBD1. This CDR3 comprises 15 residues. Trimming at V came to 6 bases and at J to 3 bases, leaving 9 bases not matched to a gene. CDR1 and CDR2 from the germline V gene are LNHDA and SQIVND (reference sequence).